This entry lists 10 T cell receptor beta chains sequenced from one sample in a study of CD8+ T cells in alopecia areata. Following extraction, RNA underwent reverse transcription to cDNA, which served as the sequencing template. Profiling relied on immunoSEQ multiplex PCR, and the TCRdb table lists in-frame clones only, not all of them. Seen here are about 190,000 clones, under 80% observed once, and the top ten hold approximately 1.2%. Treatment indicated: oral pan-JAK inhibitor, 5-10 mg twice daily. The sample consisted of CD4+ T cells sorted from blood, taken around week 49, from a patient treated with tofacitinib. The receptor source for this set is a human donor with alopecia areata.

The count of this clone is one. This chain joins TRBV9 and TRBJ2-7; the D is unclear. Germline V lookup: CDR1 SGDLS, CDR2 YYNGEE. The CDR3 totals 14 residues. The V end was cut by 4 bases, the J end by 6 bases, with 17 bases between. As DNA, the CDR3 is TGTGCCAGCAGCCATGGGCTAGAGGCTCCCGAGCAGTACTTC. Its translation is CASSHGLEAPEQYF.

CDR3 sequence: CASSLTPSEFQETQYF. CDR3 nucleotides: TGCGCCAGCAGCTTGACTCCTAGCGAATTTCAAGAGACCCAGTACTTC. V gene TRBV5-1 combines with J gene TRBJ2-5; a weak D match, TRBD2 (6 bases). The germline CDR1 and CDR2 sequences are SGHRS and YFSETQ. This CDR3 contains 16 residues. The V end lost 1 base, the J end lost 2 bases, and 15 bases lay between the germline ends.

The chain joins TRBV19 to TRBJ1-2, with D maybe TRBD1 (5 bases). The V and J ends lost 6 bases and 2 bases respectively, with 13 bases between them. The CDR3 length is 14 residues. CDR1 and CDR2 from the germline V gene are LNHDA and SQIVND (reference sequence). CDR3 sequence: CASSTGGSNYGYTF. The DNA for the CDR3 is TGTGCCAGTAGCACAGGAGGCAGCAACTATGGCTACACCTTC.

This sequence joins TRBV30 and TRBJ1-1, with a possible D match to TRBD1 (6 bases). The germline V gene encodes CDR1 GTSNPN and CDR2 SVGIG (reference sequence). The CDR3 loop spans 15 amino acids. V lost 4 bases and J lost 2, with 17 bases in between. CDR3 sequence: CAWTTHGTTNTEAFF. The CDR3 bases are TGTGCCTGGACTACTCACGGGACAACAAACACTGAAGCTTTCTTT.

A few counts support this clone. V usage is TRBV15 and J usage is TRBJ2-1; D is perhaps TRBD1 or TRBD2 (5 bases each). Trimming removed 1 base from V and 7 bases from J, with 17 bases in between. This CDR3 has 16 amino acids. In germline, CDR1 is LNHNV, CDR2 YYDKDF (reference sequence). The CDR3 nucleotides read TGTGCCACCAGCAGAGTTGACCGGGACCGTCGAAATGAGCAGTTCTTC. Protein product: CATSRVDRDRRNEQFF.

CDR3 DNA sequence: TGTGCCATCAGTGAACAGGGAAACACCGGGGAGCTGTTTTTT. Amino acid sequence: CAISEQGNTGELFF. The chain is built from TRBV10-3 and TRBJ2-2, with D perhaps matching TRBD1 (6 bases). This CDR3 spans 14 amino acids. Trimming removed 3 bases from V and 2 bases from J, with 7 bases in between. Germline V gives CDR1 ENHRY, CDR2 SYGVKD.

The V gene is TRBV30, the J gene TRBJ1-2; the D is unclear. Per germline, CDR1 GTSNPN and CDR2 SVGIG (reference sequence). With 5 bases removed from V and 0 bases from J, the gap between germline ends came to 13 bases. The CDR3 covers 14 residues. Here the CDR3 DNA reads TGTGCCTGGGATAGAGACGGGACTAACTATGGCTACACCTTC. This gives the protein CAWDRDGTNYGYTF.

This clone was observed a few times. CDR3 coding DNA: TGTGCCACCAGCAGAGAGCGCGTGGGAGAGCAGTTCTTC. It yields the protein CATSRERVGEQFF. The chain couples TRBV15 to TRBJ2-1; unclear D gene. V dropped 0 bases and J dropped 10 bases, with 10 bases sitting between them. Germline V lookup: CDR1 LNHNV, CDR2 YYDKDF (reference sequence). CDR3 length: 13 residues.

The chain couples TRBV30 to TRBJ1-2, with D perhaps matching TRBD1 (5 bases). Trimming stripped 2 bases from V and 7 bases from J, with 11 bases between. The CDR3 runs 12 residues. Germline V gives CDR1 GTSNPN, CDR2 SVGIG (reference sequence). The CDR3 DNA reads TGTGCCTGGAGTCGCCAGGGCTCTGGCTACACCTTC. Translated, it gives CAWSRQGSGYTF.

The DNA of the CDR3 is TGTGCCAGCAGCCGGACAGGGTCCGAGCAGTACTTC. Translation: CASSRTGSEQYF. The rearrangement uses TRBV7-2 and TRBJ2-7; 8 nucleotides match TRBD1. Germline CDR1 and CDR2: SGHTA and FQGNSA. The J segment lost 6 bases and the V segment lost 5 bases, leaving 3 bases of the junction unmatched. The CDR3 is 12 amino acids.